This T cell receptor beta chain was sequenced for a study of blood T cell repertoires in COVID-19. Germline CDR1 MGHRA, CDR2 YSYEKL. The CDR3 runs 19 residues. V dropped 4 bases and J dropped 0; count of bases not matched to a gene: 10. Only in-frame clones appear in the TCRdb table, and some are missing; sequencing was by immunoSEQ multiplex PCR. The sample has 150,000 to 200,000 clones, about 86% seen once. The source of this sequence is a woman aged 80 or over with acute or convalescent COVID-19. The specimen sequenced was peripheral blood. V and J are TRBV4-1 and TRBJ2-1; 12 positions agree with TRBD2. CDR3 sequence reads: CASSPRLAGAGSSYNEQFF. The CDR3 DNA reads TGCGCCAGCAGCCCGCGACTAGCGGGAGCCGGCAGCTCCTACAATGAGCAGTTCTTC.